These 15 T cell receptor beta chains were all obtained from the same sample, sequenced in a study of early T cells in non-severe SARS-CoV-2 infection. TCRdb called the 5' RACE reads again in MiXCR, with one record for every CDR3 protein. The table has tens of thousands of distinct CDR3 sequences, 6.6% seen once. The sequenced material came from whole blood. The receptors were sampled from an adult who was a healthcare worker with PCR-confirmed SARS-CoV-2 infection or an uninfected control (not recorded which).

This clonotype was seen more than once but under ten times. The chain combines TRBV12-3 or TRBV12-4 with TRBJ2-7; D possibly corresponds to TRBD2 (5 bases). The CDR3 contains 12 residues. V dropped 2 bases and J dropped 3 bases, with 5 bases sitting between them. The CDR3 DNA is TGTGCCAGCAGTTTACGGGGCTACGAGCAGTACTTC. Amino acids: CASSLRGYEQYF.

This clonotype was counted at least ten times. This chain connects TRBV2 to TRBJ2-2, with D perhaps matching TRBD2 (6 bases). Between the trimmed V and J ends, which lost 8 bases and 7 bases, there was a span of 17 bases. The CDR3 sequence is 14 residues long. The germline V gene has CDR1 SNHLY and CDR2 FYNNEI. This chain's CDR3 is CASQRRTKGGELFF. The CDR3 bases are TGTGCCAGCCAGAGACGGACTAAGGGCGGGGAGCTGTTTTTT.

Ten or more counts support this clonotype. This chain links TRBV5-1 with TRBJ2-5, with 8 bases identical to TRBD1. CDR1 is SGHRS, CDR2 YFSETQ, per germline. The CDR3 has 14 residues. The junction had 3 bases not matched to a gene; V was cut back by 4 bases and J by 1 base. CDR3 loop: CASSGGTGQETQYF. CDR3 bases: TGCGCCAGCAGCGGAGGGACAGGCCAAGAGACCCAGTACTTC.

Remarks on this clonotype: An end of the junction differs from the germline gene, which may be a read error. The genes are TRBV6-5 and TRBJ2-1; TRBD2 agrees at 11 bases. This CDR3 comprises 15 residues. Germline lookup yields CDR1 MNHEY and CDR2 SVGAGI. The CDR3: CAGSSGTSGYNEQFF. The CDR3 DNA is TGTGCCGGCAGTTCCGGGACTAGCGGATACAATGAGCAGTTCTTC.

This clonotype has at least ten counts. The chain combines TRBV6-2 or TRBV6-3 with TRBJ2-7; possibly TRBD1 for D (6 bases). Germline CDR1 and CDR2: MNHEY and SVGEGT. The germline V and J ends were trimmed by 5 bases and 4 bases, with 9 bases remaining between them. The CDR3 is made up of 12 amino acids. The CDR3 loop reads CASSAQGYEQYF. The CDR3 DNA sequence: TGTGCCAGCAGTGCACAGGGTTACGAGCAGTACTTC.

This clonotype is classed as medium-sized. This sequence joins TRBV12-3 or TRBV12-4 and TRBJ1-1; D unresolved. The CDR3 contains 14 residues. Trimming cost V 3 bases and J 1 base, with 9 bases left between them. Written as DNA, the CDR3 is TGTGCCAGCAGTTTCGACACTCCGAACACTGAAGCTTTCTTT. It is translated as CASSFDTPNTEAFF.

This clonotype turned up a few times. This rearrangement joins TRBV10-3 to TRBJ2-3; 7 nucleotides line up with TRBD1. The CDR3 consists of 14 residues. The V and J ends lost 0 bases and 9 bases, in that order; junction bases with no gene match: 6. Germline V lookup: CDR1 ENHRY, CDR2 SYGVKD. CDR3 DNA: TGTGCCATCAGTGAGTCCGATTACAGGGGAACGCAGTATTTT. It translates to CAISESDYRGTQYF.

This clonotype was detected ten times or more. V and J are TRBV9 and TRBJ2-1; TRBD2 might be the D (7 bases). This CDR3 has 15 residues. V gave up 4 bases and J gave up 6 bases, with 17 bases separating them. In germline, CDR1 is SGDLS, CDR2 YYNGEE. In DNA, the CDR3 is TGTGCCAGCAGCAAGGACCCGAGGGGGGGCAATGAGCAGTTCTTC. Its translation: CASSKDPRGGNEQFF.

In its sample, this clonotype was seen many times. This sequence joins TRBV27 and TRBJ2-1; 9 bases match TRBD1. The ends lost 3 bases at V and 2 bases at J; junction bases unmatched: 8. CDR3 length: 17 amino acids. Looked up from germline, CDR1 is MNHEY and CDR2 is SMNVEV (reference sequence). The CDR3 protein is CASSFTSGTGPYNEQFF. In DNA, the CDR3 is TGTGCCAGCAGTTTCACCTCCGGGACAGGGCCCTACAATGAGCAGTTCTTC.

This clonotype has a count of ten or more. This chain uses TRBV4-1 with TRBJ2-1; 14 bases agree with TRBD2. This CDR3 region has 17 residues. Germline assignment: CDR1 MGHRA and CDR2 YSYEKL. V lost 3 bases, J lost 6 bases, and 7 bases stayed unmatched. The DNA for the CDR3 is TGCGCCAGCAGCCACCGACTGACTAGCGGGAGGGTCAATGAGCAGTTCTTC. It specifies CASSHRLTSGRVNEQFF.

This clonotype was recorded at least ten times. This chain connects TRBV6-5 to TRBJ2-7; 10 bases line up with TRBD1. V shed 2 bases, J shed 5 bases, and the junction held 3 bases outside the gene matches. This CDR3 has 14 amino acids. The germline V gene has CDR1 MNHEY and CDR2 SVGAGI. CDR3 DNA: TGTGCCAGCAGTTACCGGGACAGGGGCGACGAGCAGTACTTC. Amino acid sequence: CASSYRDRGDEQYF.

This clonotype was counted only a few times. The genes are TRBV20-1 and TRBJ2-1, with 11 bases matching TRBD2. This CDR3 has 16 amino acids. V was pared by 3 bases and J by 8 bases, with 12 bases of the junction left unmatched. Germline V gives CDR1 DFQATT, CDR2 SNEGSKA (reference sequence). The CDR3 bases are TGCAGTGCTAGGAGTCCTACTAGCGGGAGTATTGATGAGCAGTTCTTC. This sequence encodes CSARSPTSGSIDEQFF.

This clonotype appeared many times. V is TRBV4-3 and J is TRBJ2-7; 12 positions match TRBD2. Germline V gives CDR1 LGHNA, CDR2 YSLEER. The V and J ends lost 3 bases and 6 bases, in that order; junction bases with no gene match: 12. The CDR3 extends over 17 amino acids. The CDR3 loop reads CASSQYPSGRAGGEQYF. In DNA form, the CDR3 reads TGCGCCAGCAGCCAGTACCCTAGCGGGAGGGCCGGTGGCGAGCAGTACTTC.

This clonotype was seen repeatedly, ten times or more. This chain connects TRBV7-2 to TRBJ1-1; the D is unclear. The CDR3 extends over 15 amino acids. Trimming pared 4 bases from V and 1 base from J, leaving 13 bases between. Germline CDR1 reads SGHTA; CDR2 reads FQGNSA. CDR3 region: CASSWHDSGNTEAFF. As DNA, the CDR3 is TGTGCCAGCAGCTGGCACGATTCGGGGAACACTGAAGCTTTCTTT.

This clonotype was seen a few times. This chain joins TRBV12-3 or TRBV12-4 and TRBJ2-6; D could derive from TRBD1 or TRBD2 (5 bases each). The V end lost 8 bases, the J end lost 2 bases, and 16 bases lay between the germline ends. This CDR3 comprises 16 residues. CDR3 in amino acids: CASSLKGTTGANVLTF. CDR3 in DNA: TGTGCCAGCTCCCTAAAGGGGACCACTGGGGCCAACGTCCTGACTTTC.